This is a list of T cell receptor beta chains from one sample in a study of neoadjuvant anti-PD-1 for oral cavity cancer. Profiling relied on immunoSEQ multiplex PCR, and the TCRdb table lists in-frame clones only, not all of them. The sample has under 8,500 clones; roughly 74% are singletons. This specimen was PBMCs, taken after nivolumab (anti-PD-1) treatment. The receptors were sampled from a person aged 40 to 85 with oral cavity squamous cell carcinoma. Each CDR3 is given with its conserved first and last residue. A D gene is named only where the DNA matches it firmly. Some rows mark clone size as missing; the rest say once, few, many or name a class of expanded clone.

clone size: -
J gene: TRBJ2-1
D gene: -
V gene: TRBV19
CDR3 DNA: TGTGCCAGTAGTAGCTCTCACACCTACAATGAGCAGTTCTTC
CDR3 protein: CASSSSHTYNEQFF

clone size: -
J gene: TRBJ1-1
D gene: -
V gene: TRBV9
CDR3 DNA: TGTGCCAGCACCCTAGACCCCGGGGGTAACACTGAAGCTTTCTTT
CDR3 protein: CASTLDPGGNTEAFF

clone size: -
J gene: TRBJ1-2
D gene: -
V gene: TRBV7-2
CDR3 DNA: TGTGCCAGCAGCTTCGAAAGGAGGGGACACTATGGCTACACCTTC
CDR3 protein: CASSFERRGHYGYTF

clone size: -
J gene: TRBJ2-7
D gene: TRBD1
V gene: TRBV7-9
CDR3 DNA: TGTGCCAGCATCCCCCGGGACAGGGATTTTGAGCAGTACTTC
CDR3 protein: CASIPRDRDFEQYF

clone size: -
J gene: TRBJ1-1
D gene: -
V gene: TRBV19
CDR3 DNA: TGTGCCAGTAGTATATCGACAATGAACACTGAAGCTTTCTTT
CDR3 protein: CASSISTMNTEAFF

clone size: -
J gene: TRBJ1-1
D gene: -
V gene: TRBV10-2
CDR3 DNA: TGCGCCAGCAGAGGACAGCTCGAGAACACTGAAGCTTTCTTT
CDR3 protein: CASRGQLENTEAFF

clone size: -
J gene: TRBJ2-7
D gene: -
V gene: TRBV7-3
CDR3 DNA: TGTGCCAGCAGCTTAAGTGGTAACCCCTACGAGCAGTACTTC
CDR3 protein: CASSLSGNPYEQYF

clone size: -
J gene: TRBJ1-2
D gene: -
V gene: TRBV7-2
CDR3 DNA: TGTGCCAGCAGCTCCCTAATTGTGGGTGGCTACACCTTC
CDR3 protein: CASSSLIVGGYTF

clone size: few
J gene: TRBJ1-2
D gene: -
V gene: TRBV7-9
CDR3 DNA: TGTGCCAGCAGCTTAGACGGCCCAAGTCCAGCTGCCTTC
CDR3 protein: CASSLDGPSPAAF

clone size: few
J gene: TRBJ1-2
D gene: TRBD1
V gene: TRBV7-9
CDR3 DNA: TGTGCCAGCAGCCACCGACAGGGCCCGGATGGCTACACCTTC
CDR3 protein: CASSHRQGPDGYTF

clone size: few
J gene: TRBJ1-3
D gene: -
V gene: TRBV7-9
CDR3 DNA: TGTGCCAGCAGCCCCGGTGACTACTCTGGAAACACCATATATTTT
CDR3 protein: CASSPGDYSGNTIYF

clone size: -
J gene: TRBJ1-5
D gene: -
V gene: TRBV6-1
CDR3 DNA: TGTGCCAGCAGTGAAATGATGGGGACCCCTCCCCAGCATTTT
CDR3 protein: CASSEMMGTPPQHF

clone size: -
J gene: TRBJ2-3
D gene: TRBD1
V gene: TRBV5-5
CDR3 DNA: TGTGCCAGCAGCTTGGTGACAGGGGGCACAGATACGCAGTATTTT
CDR3 protein: CASSLVTGGTDTQYF

clone size: -
J gene: TRBJ1-2
D gene: -
V gene: TRBV9
CDR3 DNA: TGTGCCAGCAGCGTAGGGATTGGAGATAACTATGGCTACACCTTC
CDR3 protein: CASSVGIGDNYGYTF

clone size: few
J gene: TRBJ1-1
D gene: TRBD1
V gene: TRBV16
CDR3 DNA: TGTGCCAGCAGCCAAGGACAGGCTGTGTGGGCTGAAGCTTTCTTT
CDR3 protein: CASSQGQAVWAEAFF

clone size: -
J gene: TRBJ2-1
D gene: -
V gene: TRBV14
CDR3 DNA: TGTGCCAGCAGCCACGCCCGACAGGGCGAGCGGGGCCTTGCCTACAATGAGCAGTTCTTC
CDR3 protein: CASSHARQGERGLAYNEQFF

clone size: once
J gene: TRBJ1-1
D gene: TRBD1
V gene: TRBV29-1
CDR3 DNA: TGCAGCGTTGCCCAGGGACAGGGACTTGATGAAGCTTTCTTT
CDR3 protein: CSVAQGQGLDEAFF

clone size: -
J gene: TRBJ2-7
D gene: -
V gene: TRBV30
CDR3 DNA: TGTGCCTGGACGAACGGGTTAACCTACGAGCAGTACTTC
CDR3 protein: CAWTNGLTYEQYF

clone size: -
J gene: TRBJ1-4
D gene: -
V gene: TRBV5-1
CDR3 DNA: TGCGCCAGCAGCTTGGGAGACAGGTCCTCTAGGGAAAAACTGTTTTTT
CDR3 protein: CASSLGDRSSREKLFF

clone size: -
J gene: TRBJ2-3
D gene: TRBD2
V gene: TRBV6-1
CDR3 DNA: TGTGCCAGCAGTGAACTAGCGGGGGCGGATACGCAGTATTTT
CDR3 protein: CASSELAGADTQYF

clone size: -
J gene: TRBJ1-5
D gene: -
V gene: TRBV6-1
CDR3 DNA: TGTGCCAGCAGGGGTAACGTAGGTCAGCCCCAGCATTTT
CDR3 protein: CASRGNVGQPQHF

clone size: -
J gene: TRBJ1-4
D gene: -
V gene: TRBV25-1
CDR3 DNA: TGTGCCAGCAGTGAACCCCTCGAGGGTAATGAAAAACTGTTTTTT
CDR3 protein: CASSEPLEGNEKLFF

clone size: once
J gene: TRBJ2-5
D gene: -
V gene: TRBV9
CDR3 DNA: TGTGCCAGCAGCCCCCGGGGGGGACAGCCCGAAGAGACCCAGTACTTC
CDR3 protein: CASSPRGGQPEETQYF

clone size: -
J gene: TRBJ2-5
D gene: -
V gene: TRBV2
CDR3 DNA: TGTGCCACCGCGGGACTCGGGGAGACCCAGTACTTC
CDR3 protein: CATAGLGETQYF

clone size: -
J gene: TRBJ2-7
D gene: TRBD1
V gene: TRBV7-2
CDR3 DNA: TGTGCCAGCAGCTTAGAGTACGCGACAGGGTACTCCGAGCAGTACTTC
CDR3 protein: CASSLEYATGYSEQYF

clone size: -
J gene: TRBJ2-5
D gene: TRBD1
V gene: TRBV7-2
CDR3 DNA: TGTGCCAGCAGCTTAGGACAGGGGGTTCTTGAAGAGACCCAGTACTTC
CDR3 protein: CASSLGQGVLEETQYF

clone size: -
J gene: TRBJ1-4
D gene: TRBD1
V gene: TRBV19
CDR3 DNA: TGTGCCAGTAGTATCCTACAGGGGGCTTCTAATGAAAAACTGTTTTTT
CDR3 protein: CASSILQGASNEKLFF

clone size: -
J gene: TRBJ1-6
D gene: -
V gene: TRBV9
CDR3 DNA: TGTGCCAGCAGCGTAGGTCAGAATAATTCACCCCTCCACTTT
CDR3 protein: CASSVGQNNSPLHF

clone size: -
J gene: TRBJ2-3
D gene: -
V gene: TRBV25-1
CDR3 DNA: TGTGCCAGCAGTCCAATCGGGACTCTCAGCACAGATACGCAGTATTTT
CDR3 protein: CASSPIGTLSTDTQYF

clone size: -
J gene: TRBJ1-1
D gene: -
V gene: TRBV5-1
CDR3 DNA: TGCGCCAGCAGCTCTGACACTGGTGGCACTGAAGCTTTCTTT
CDR3 protein: CASSSDTGGTEAFF

clone size: once
J gene: TRBJ1-5
D gene: -
V gene: TRBV18
CDR3 DNA: TGTGCCAGCTCACCGTTCGGGCAGGGGAATCAGCCCCAGCATTTT
CDR3 protein: CASSPFGQGNQPQHF

clone size: -
J gene: TRBJ2-3
D gene: TRBD2
V gene: TRBV5-4
CDR3 DNA: TGTGCCAGCAGCACCTGGACTAGCGGGGGGGCGGCAGATACGCAGTATTTT
CDR3 protein: CASSTWTSGGAADTQYF